This TCR beta chain was identified during a study of blood T cell repertoires in COVID-19. On the study more broadly: PBMCs, B-cell-depleted T cells, or T cells were the source of the cDNA or gDNA that made up the material.

V lost 3 bases and J lost 0; bases outside the gene matches: 7. The CDR3 spans 16 residues. Germline CDR1 is SGDLS and CDR2 is YYNGEE. Profiling relied on immunoSEQ multiplex PCR, and the TCRdb table lists in-frame clones only, not all of them. The sample records roughly 50,000 clones, roughly nine tenths being singletons. This clone was observed once. This receptor was taken from a woman in her sixties with active or convalescent COVID-19. Input material: peripheral blood. V is TRBV9 and J is TRBJ1-2; 8 bases line up with TRBD1. Here the CDR3 reads CASSGTGQRANYGYTF. The CDR3 DNA is TGTGCCAGCAGCGGGACAGGGCAACGAGCTAACTATGGCTACACCTTC.